This TCR beta chain comes out of a study of cytomegalovirus exposure and HLA in healthy donors. The CDR3 length is 16 residues. With 3 bases clipped from V and 4 bases from J, the junction kept 4 bases outside the gene matches. The germline gives CDR1 LNHDA, CDR2 SQIVND (reference sequence). Regarding this clone: Its antigen remains unknown.

General study results and limits: A later analysis reportedly found that, within productive TCRs, an Asian-associated ancestry cluster had fewer N-insertions than the mean observed across the approximately 660 donors.

PCR amplification relied on 60 Vbeta primers (plus 13 Jbeta primers). The data were produced by immunoSEQ multiplex PCR, yet TCRdb's version contains in-frame clones alone and is incomplete. The repertoire holds approximately 130,000 clones, with around 75% as singletons. The chain carries TRBV19 and TRBJ2-6; 9 nucleotides align to TRBD1. The TCR sequence derives from a woman aged 40 to 50 in good health and CMV-seropositive. The sequenced sample consisted of PBMCs. CDR3 sequence reads: CASSIWDRAGANVLTF. The CDR3, as DNA: TGTGCCAGTAGTATTTGGGACAGGGCCGGGGCCAACGTCCTGACTTTC. The full variable domain, in which reference TRBV19 and TRBJ2-6 provide the parts outside the CDR3, is DGGITQSPKYLFRKEGQNVTLSCEQNLNHDAMYWYRQDPGQGLRLIYYSQIVNDFQKGDIAEGYSVSREKKESFPLTVTSAQKNPTAFYLCASSIWDRAGANVLTFGAGSRLTVL.